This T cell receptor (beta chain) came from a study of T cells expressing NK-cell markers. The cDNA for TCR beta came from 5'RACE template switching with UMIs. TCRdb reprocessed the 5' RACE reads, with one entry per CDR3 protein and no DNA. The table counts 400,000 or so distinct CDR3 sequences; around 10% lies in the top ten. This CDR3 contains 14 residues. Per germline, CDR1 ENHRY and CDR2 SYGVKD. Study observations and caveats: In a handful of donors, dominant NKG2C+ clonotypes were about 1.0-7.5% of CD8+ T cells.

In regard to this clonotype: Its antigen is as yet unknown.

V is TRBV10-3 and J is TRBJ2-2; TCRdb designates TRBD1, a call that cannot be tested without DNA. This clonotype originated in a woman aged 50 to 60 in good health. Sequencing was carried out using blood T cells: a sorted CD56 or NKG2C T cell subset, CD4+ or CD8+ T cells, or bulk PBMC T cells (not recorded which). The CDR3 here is CAISDQGAFGELFF.